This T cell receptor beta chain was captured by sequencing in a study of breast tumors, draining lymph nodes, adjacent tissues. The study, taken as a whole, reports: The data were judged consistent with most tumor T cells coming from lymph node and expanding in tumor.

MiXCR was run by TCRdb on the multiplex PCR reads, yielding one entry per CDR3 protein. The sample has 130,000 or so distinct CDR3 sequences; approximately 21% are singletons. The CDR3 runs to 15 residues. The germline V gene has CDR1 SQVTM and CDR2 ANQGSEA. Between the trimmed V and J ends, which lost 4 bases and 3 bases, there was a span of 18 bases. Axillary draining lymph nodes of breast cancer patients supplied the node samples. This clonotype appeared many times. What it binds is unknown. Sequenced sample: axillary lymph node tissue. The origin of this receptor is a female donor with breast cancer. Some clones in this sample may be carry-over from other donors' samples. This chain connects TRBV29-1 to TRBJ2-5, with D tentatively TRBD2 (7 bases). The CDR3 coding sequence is TGCAGCGTTGGCCGACGGGGAGGGGGGGAAGAGACCCAGTACTTC. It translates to CSVGRRGGGEETQYF.